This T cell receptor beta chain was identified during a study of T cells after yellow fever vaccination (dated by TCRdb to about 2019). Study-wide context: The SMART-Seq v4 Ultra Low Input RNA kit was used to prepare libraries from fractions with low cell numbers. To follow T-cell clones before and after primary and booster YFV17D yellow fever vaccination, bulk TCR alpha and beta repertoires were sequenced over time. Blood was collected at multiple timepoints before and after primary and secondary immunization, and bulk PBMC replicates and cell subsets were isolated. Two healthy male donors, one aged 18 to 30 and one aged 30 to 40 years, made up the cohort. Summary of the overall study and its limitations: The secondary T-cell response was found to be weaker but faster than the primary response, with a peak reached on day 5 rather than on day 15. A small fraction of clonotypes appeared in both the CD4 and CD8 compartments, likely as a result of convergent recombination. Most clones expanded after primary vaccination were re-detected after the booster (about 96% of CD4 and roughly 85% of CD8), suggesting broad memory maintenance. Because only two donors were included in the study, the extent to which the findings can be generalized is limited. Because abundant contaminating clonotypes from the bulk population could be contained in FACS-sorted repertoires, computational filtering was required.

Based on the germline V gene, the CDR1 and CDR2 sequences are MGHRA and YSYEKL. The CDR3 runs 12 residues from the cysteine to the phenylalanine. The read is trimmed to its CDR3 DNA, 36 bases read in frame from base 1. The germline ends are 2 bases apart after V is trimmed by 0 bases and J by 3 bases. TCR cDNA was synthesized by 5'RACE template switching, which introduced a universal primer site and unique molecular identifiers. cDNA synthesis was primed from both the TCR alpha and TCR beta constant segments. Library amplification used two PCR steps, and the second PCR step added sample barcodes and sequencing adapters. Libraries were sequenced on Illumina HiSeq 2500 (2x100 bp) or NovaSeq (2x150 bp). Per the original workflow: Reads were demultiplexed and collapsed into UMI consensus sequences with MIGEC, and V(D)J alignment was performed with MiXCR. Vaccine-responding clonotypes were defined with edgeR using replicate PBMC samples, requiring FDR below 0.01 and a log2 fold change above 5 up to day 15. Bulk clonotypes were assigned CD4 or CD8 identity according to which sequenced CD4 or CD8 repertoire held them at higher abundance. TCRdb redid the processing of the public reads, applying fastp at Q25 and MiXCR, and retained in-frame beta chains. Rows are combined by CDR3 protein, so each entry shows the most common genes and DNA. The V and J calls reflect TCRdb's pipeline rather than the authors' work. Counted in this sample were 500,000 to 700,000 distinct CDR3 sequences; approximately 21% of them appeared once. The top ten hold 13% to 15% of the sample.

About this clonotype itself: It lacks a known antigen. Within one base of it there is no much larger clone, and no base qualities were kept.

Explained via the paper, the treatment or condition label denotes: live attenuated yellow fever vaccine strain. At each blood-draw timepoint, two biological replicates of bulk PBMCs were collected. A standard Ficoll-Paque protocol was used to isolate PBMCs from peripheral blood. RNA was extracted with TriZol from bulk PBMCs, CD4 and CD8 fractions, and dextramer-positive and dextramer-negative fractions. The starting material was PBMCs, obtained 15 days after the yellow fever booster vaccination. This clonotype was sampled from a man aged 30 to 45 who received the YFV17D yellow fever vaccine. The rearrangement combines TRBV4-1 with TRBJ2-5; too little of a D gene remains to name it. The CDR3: CASSQEKETQYF. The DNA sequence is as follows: TGCGCCAGCAGCCAAGAGAAAGAGACCCAGTACTTC.